These 8 T cell receptor beta chains came from one sample sequenced in a study of low-dose radiotherapy and immunotherapy resistance in tumors. Indicated time point: after trial treatment. Treatment given: LDRT plus nivolumab, ipilimumab, low-dose cyclophosphamide and aspirin (RACIN trial). TRAV- and TRBV-specific primers were used for first-strand cDNA, which covered alpha and beta chains. For amplifying TCRs, the PCR ran for 15 to 20 cycles with Phusion, which was used together with a constant-region primer and the adapter on the V primers. TCRdb passed the reads through MiXCR, listing each CDR3 protein once. The sample includes 39,000 or so distinct CDR3 sequences, around 21% of them seen just once. Sequencing used PBMCs, obtained after low-dose radiotherapy plus immunotherapy. These receptors were collected from a female donor with ovarian cancer.

This clonotype was recorded many times. The rearrangement joins TRBV2 to TRBJ2-2; D perhaps matches TRBD1 (6 bases). CDR3 size: 12 residues. The V gene lost 6 bases and the J gene lost 4 bases, with 6 bases spanning the gap. Germline CDR1 SNHLY, CDR2 FYNNEI. CDR3 region: CASRDSTGELFF. The CDR3 nucleotides are TGTGCCAGCAGGGACAGCACCGGGGAGCTGTTTTTT.

This clonotype was observed many times. The J gene is TRBJ2-1, the V gene TRBV6-2 or TRBV6-3; 9 nucleotides line up with TRBD2. Trimming took 6 bases from V and 5 from J; bases not matched to a gene: 11. Germline CDR1 and CDR2: MNHEY and SVGEGT. The CDR3 loop spans 16 amino acids. The CDR3 DNA is TGTGCCAGCAGAACCCAGGGGGGGACTAGCAACAATGAGCAGTTCTTC. It yields the protein CASRTQGGTSNNEQFF.

This clonotype was counted ten times or more. This chain connects TRBV5-4 to TRBJ2-7; D gene unclear. Germline CDR1 SGHNT, CDR2 YYREEE (reference sequence). This CDR3 has 13 amino acids. V was cut by 3 bases and J by 2 bases, with 9 bases left in between. The chain's CDR3 is CASSSFGTYEQYF. The CDR3, as DNA: TGTGCCAGCAGCTCATTCGGAACCTACGAGCAGTACTTC.

The chain links TRBV29-1 to TRBJ2-1; maybe TRBD2 (6 bases). Trimming cost V 8 bases and J 8 bases, with 13 bases left between them. Germline CDR1 SQVTM, CDR2 ANQGSEA. This CDR3 has 11 residues. The CDR3 region is CSFAVADEQFF. Written as DNA, the CDR3 is TGCAGCTTTGCAGTAGCGGATGAGCAGTTCTTC.

This clonotype has a count of ten or more. The chain links TRBV28 to TRBJ1-5, with no clear D. Germline V gives CDR1 MDHEN, CDR2 SYDVKM. The CDR3 covers 14 residues. The V and J ends lost 3 bases and 6 bases respectively, with 12 bases between them. Here the CDR3 DNA reads TGTGCCAGCAGTTTTGGGGTAGGAGGTCAGCCCCAGCATTTT. It is translated as CASSFGVGGQPQHF. Supplemented by reference TRBV28 and TRBJ1-5, the full variable domain reads DVKVTQSSRYLVKRTGEKVFLECVQDMDHENMFWYRQDPGLGLRLIYFSYDVKMKEKGDIPEGYSVSREKKERFSLILESASTNQTSMYLCASSFGVGGQPQHFGDGTRLSIL.

V gene TRBV5-5 combines with J gene TRBJ2-2; TRBD1 is a possible D gene (6 bases). Trimming removed 4 bases at V and 6 bases at J, with 13 bases between. The CDR3 loop spans 14 amino acids. The germline V gene encodes CDR1 SGHKS and CDR2 YYEKEE (reference sequence). The chain's CDR3 is CASSQQGHAGELFF. CDR3 nucleotides: TGTGCCAGCAGCCAGCAGGGGCACGCCGGGGAGCTGTTTTTT. Combining the CDR3 with reference TRBV5-5 and TRBJ2-2 gives the whole variable domain DAGVTQSPTHLIKTRGQQVTLRCSPISGHKSVSWYQQVLGQGPQFIFQYYEKEERGRGNFPDRFSARQFPNYSSELNVNALLLGDSALYLCASSQQGHAGELFFGEGSRLTVL.

In its sample, this clonotype was seen many times. For the CDR3, the DNA is TGTGCCAGCAGCGCGACAGGGGGCGCGACCCAGCATTTT. This encodes CASSATGGATQHF. The V gene is TRBV2, the J gene TRBJ1-5; 10 positions match TRBD1. The CDR3 extends over 13 amino acids. With 6 bases clipped from V and 11 bases from J, the junction kept 7 bases outside the gene matches. CDR1 and CDR2 from the germline V gene are SNHLY and FYNNEI.

This clonotype was counted a few times. The rearrangement links TRBV20-1 to TRBJ2-3; possible D gene TRBD2, 6 bases. This CDR3 has 11 residues. V lost 3 bases and J lost 14, with 15 bases in between. Per germline, CDR1 DFQATT and CDR2 SNEGSKA (reference sequence). The CDR3 loop is CSAREAGSWYF. CDR3 sequence (DNA): TGCAGTGCTAGGGAGGCGGGGAGTTGGTATTTT.